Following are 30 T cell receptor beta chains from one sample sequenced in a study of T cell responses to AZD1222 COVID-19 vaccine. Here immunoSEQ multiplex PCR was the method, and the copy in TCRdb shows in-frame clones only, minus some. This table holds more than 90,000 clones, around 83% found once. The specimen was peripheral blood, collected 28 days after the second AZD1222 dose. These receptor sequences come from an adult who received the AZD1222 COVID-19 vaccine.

This CDR3 is CASSRGWPQHF. In DNA form, the CDR3 reads TGTGCCAGCAGTCGGGGGTGGCCCCAGCATTTT. This rearrangement joins TRBV6-6 to TRBJ1-5; possible D gene TRBD1, 5 bases. Germline V gene sequence: CDR1 MNHNY, CDR2 SVGAGI (reference sequence). The CDR3 length is 11 residues. V lost 5 bases and J 9 bases, leaving 8 bases between the germline ends.

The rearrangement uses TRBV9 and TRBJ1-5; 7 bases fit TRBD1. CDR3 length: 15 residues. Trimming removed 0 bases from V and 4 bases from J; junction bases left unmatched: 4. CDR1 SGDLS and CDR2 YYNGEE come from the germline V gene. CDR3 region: CASSVGQGRNQPQHF. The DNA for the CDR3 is TGTGCCAGCAGCGTAGGACAGGGCCGAAATCAGCCCCAGCATTTT.

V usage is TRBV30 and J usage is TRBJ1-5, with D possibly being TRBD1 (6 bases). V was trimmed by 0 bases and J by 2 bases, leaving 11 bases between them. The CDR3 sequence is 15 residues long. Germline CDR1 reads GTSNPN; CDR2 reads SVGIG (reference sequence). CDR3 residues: CAWSVRGLGNQPQHF. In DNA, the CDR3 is TGTGCCTGGAGTGTTCGGGGGCTCGGCAATCAGCCCCAGCATTTT.

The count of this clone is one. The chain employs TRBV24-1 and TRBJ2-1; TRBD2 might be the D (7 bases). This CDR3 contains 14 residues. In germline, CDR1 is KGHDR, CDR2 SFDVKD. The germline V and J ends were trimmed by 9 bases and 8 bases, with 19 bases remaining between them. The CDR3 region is CATSGRGGPYEQFF. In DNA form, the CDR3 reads TGTGCCACCTCGGGCAGGGGAGGGCCTTATGAGCAGTTCTTC.

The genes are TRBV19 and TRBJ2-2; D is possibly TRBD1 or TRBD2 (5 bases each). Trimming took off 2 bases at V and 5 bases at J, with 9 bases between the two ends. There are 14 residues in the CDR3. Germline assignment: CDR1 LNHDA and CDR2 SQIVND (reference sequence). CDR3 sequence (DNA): TGTGCCAGTAGTATAACAGGACTTACCGGGGAGCTGTTTTTT. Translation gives CASSITGLTGELFF.

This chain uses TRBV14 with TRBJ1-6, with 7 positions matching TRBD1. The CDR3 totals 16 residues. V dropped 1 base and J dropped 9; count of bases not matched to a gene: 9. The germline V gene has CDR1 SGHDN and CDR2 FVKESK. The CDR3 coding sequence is TGTGCCAGCAGCCAAGTGCTTGCAGGGGGTAGTTCACCCCTCCACTTT. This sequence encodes CASSQVLAGGSSPLHF.

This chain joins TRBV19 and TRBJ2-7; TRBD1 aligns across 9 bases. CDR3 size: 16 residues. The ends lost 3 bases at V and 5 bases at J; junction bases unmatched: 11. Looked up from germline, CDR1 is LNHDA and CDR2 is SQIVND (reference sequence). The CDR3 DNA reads TGTGCCAGTAGTATTTCCGGGACAGGGTTGATCCACGAGCAGTACTTC. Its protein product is CASSISGTGLIHEQYF. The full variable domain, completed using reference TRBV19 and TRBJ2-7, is DGGITQSPKYLFRKEGQNVTLSCEQNLNHDAMYWYRQDPGQGLRLIYYSQIVNDFQKGDIAEGYSVSREKKESFPLTVTSAQKNPTAFYLCASSISGTGLIHEQYFGPGTRLTVT.

This chain's CDR3 is CAISETGRNTEAFF. Written as DNA, the CDR3 is TGTGCCATCAGTGAGACAGGGAGAAACACTGAAGCTTTCTTT. The J gene is TRBJ1-1, the V gene TRBV10-3, with a possible D match to TRBD1 (6 bases). Germline V lookup: CDR1 ENHRY, CDR2 SYGVKD. The CDR3 runs to 14 residues. With 2 bases removed from V and 2 bases from J, the gap between germline ends came to 9 bases.

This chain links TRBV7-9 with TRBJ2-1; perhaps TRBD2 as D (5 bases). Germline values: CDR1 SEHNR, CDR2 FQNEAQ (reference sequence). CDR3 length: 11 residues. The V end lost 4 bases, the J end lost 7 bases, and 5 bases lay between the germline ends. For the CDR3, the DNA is TGTGCCAGCAGCTGGAGGAATGAGCAGTTCTTC. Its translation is CASSWRNEQFF.

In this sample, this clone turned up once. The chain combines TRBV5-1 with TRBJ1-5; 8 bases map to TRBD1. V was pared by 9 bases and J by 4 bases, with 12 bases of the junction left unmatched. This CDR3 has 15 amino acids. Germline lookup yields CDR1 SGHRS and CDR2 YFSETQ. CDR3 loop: CAIHNNDRGNQPQHF. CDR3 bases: TGCGCCATCCACAACAACGACAGGGGTAATCAGCCCCAGCATTTT. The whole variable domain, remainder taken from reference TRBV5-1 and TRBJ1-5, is KAGVTQTPRYLIKTRGQQVTLSCSPISGHRSVSWYQQTPGQGLQFLFEYFSETQRNKGNFPGRFSGRQFSNSRSEMNVSTLELGDSALYLCAIHNNDRGNQPQHFGDGTRLSIL.

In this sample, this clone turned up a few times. In DNA, the CDR3 is TGTGCCAGCAGCGTAGGTCTCTGGGGTATAGGTGGGGCCAACGTCCTGACTTTC. As protein: CASSVGLWGIGGANVLTF. This rearrangement joins TRBV9 to TRBJ2-6; D is unresolved. The length of the CDR3 is 18 residues. Trimming took 0 bases from V and 3 from J, leaving 16 bases between them. CDR1 and CDR2 from the germline V gene are SGDLS and YYNGEE.

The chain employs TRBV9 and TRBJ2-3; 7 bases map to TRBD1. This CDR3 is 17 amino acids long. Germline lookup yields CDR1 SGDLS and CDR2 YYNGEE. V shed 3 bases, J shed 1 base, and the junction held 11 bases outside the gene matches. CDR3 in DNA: TGTGCCAGCAGCGCCCAAGGATGGACAGGCGGCACAGATACGCAGTATTTT. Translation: CASSAQGWTGGTDTQYF.

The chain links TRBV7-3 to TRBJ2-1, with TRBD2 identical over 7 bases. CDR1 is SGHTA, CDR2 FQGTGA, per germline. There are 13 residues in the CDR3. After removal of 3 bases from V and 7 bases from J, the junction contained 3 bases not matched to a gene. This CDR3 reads CASSFGGSNEQFF. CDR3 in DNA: TGTGCCAGCAGCTTCGGGGGGAGTAATGAGCAGTTCTTC.

The CDR3 coding sequence is TGCGCCAGCAGCCGACAGGGAGATAATTCACCCCTCCACTTT. It specifies CASSRQGDNSPLHF. The V and J genes are TRBV5-1 and TRBJ1-6, with 7 positions matching TRBD1. After removal of 4 bases from V and 5 bases from J, the junction contained 3 bases not matched to a gene. The CDR3 runs to 14 residues. Looked up from germline, CDR1 is SGHRS and CDR2 is YFSETQ.

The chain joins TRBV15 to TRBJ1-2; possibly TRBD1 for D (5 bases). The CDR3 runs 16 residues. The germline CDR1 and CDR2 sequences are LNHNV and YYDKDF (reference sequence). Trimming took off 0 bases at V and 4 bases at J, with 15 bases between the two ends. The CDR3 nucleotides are TGTGCCACCAGCAGAGATGTGGGCAGGGTAGGCTATGGCTACACCTTC. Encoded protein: CATSRDVGRVGYGYTF. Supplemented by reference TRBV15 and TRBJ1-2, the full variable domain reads DAMVIQNPRYQVTQFGKPVTLSCSQTLNHNVMYWYQQKSSQAPKLLFHYYDKDFNNEADTPDNFQSRRPNTSFCFLDIRSPGLGDTAMYLCATSRDVGRVGYGYTFGSGTRLTVV.

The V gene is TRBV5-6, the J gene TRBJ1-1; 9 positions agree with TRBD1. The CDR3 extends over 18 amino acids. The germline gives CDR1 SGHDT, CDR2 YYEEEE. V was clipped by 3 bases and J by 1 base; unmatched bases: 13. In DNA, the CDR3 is TGTGCCAGCAGCTCCCTGGACAGGGGACTAGGCGGGAACACTGAAGCTTTCTTT. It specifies CASSSLDRGLGGNTEAFF.

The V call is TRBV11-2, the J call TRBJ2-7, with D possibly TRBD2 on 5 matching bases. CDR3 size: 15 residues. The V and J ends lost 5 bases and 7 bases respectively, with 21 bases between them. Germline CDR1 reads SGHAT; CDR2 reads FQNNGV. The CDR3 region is CASSTRRRVYREQYF. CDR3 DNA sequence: TGTGCCAGCAGCACTAGACGGCGGGTATACCGAGAGCAGTACTTC.

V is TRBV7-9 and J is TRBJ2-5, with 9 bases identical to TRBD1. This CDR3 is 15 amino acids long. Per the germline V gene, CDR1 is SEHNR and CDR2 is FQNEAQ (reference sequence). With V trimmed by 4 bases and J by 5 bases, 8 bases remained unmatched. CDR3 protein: CASSSTGTGRETQYF. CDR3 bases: TGTGCCAGCAGCTCAACCGGGACAGGGAGGGAGACCCAGTACTTC.

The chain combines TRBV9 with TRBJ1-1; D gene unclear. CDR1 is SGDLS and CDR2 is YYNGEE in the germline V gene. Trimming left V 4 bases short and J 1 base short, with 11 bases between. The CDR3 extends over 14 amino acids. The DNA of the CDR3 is TGTGCCAGCAGCCTTGGAGGGTCGAACACTGAAGCTTTCTTT. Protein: CASSLGGSNTEAFF.

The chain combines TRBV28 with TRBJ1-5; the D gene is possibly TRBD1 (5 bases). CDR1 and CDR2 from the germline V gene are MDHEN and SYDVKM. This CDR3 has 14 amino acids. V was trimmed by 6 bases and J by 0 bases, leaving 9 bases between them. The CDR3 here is CASSIQDSNQPQHF. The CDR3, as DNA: TGTGCCAGCAGCATACAGGATAGCAATCAGCCCCAGCATTTT. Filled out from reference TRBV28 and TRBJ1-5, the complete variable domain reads DVKVTQSSRYLVKRTGEKVFLECVQDMDHENMFWYRQDPGLGLRLIYFSYDVKMKEKGDIPEGYSVSREKKERFSLILESASTNQTSMYLCASSIQDSNQPQHFGDGTRLSIL.

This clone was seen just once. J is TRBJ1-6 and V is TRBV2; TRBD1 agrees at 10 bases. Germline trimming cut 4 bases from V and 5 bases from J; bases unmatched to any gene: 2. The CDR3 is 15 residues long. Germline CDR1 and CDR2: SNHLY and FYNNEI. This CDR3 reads CASSATGGDNSPLHF. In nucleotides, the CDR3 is TGTGCCAGCAGTGCGACAGGGGGCGATAATTCACCCCTCCACTTT.

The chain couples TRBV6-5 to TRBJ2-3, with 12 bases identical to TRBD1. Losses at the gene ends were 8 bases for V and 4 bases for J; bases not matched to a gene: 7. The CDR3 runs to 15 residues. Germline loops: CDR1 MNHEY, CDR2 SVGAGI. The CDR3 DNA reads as TGTGCCAGCTCGAGGGACAGGGGGCTCGCAGATACGCAGTATTTT. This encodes CASSRDRGLADTQYF.

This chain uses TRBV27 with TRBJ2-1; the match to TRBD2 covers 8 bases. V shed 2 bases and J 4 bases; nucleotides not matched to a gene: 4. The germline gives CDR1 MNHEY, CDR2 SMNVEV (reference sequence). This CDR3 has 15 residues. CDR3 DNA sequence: TGTGCCAGCAGTTTAGCGGGAGGATCTTACAATGAGCAGTTCTTC. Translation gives CASSLAGGSYNEQFF.

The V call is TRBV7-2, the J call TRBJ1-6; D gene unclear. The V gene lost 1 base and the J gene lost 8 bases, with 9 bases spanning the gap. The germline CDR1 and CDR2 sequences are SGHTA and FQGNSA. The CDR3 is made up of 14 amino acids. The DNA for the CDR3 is TGTGCCAGCAGCTTAGGAATCGGGTATTCACCCCTCCACTTT. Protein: CASSLGIGYSPLHF.

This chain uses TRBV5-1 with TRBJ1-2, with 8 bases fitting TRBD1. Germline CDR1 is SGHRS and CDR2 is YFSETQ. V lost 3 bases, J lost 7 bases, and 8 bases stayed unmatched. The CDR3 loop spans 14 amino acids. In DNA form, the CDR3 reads TGCGCCAGCAGCTGGTCCCAGGGGGCATCTGGCTACACCTTC. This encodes CASSWSQGASGYTF. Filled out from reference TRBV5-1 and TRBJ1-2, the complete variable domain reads KAGVTQTPRYLIKTRGQQVTLSCSPISGHRSVSWYQQTPGQGLQFLFEYFSETQRNKGNFPGRFSGRQFSNSRSEMNVSTLELGDSALYLCASSWSQGASGYTFGSGTRLTVV.

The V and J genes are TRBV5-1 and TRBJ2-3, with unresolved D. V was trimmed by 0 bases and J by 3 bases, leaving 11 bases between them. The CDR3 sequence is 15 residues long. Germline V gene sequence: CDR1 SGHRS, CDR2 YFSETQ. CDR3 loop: CASSLVLVETDTQYF. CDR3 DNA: TGCGCCAGCAGCTTGGTTCTAGTGGAAACAGATACGCAGTATTTT.

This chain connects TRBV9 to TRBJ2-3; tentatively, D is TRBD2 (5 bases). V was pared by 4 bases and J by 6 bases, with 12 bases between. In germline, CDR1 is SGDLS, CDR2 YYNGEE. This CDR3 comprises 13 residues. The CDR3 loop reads CASSPPEVDTQYF. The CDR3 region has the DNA TGTGCCAGCAGCCCCCCGGAGGTGGATACGCAGTATTTT.

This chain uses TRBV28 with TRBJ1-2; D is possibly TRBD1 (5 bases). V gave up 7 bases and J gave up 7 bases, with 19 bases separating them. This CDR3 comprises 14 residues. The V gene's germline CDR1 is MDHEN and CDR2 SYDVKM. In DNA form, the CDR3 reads TGTGCCAGCAATGGTGAAGGGGCAATCCGTGGCTACACCTTC. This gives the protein CASNGEGAIRGYTF.

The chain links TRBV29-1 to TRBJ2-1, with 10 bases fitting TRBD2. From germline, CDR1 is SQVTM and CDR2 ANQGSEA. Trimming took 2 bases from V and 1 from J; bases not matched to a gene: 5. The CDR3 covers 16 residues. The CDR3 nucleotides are TGCAGCGTTGAAAGCCTAGCGGGAGAATCCTACAATGAGCAGTTCTTC. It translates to CSVESLAGESYNEQFF.

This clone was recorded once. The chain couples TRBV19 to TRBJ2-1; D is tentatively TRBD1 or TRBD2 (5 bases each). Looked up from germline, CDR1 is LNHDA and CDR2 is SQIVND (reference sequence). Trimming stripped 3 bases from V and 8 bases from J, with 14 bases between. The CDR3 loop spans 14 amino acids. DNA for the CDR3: TGTGCCAGTAGTATGGGACGGGTACTCGATGAGCAGTTCTTC. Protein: CASSMGRVLDEQFF. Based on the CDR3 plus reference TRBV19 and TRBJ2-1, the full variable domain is DGGITQSPKYLFRKEGQNVTLSCEQNLNHDAMYWYRQDPGQGLRLIYYSQIVNDFQKGDIAEGYSVSREKKESFPLTVTSAQKNPTAFYLCASSMGRVLDEQFFGPGTRLTVL.